This T cell receptor beta chain was captured in a study of T cell changes during pregnancy in multiple sclerosis. Profiling relied on immunoSEQ multiplex PCR, and the TCRdb table lists in-frame clones only, not all of them. This table holds 55,000 to 75,000 clones, just over 90% found once. Germline V gene sequence: CDR1 SGHAT, CDR2 FQNNGV. V was pared by 1 base and J by 5 bases, with 14 bases between. The length of the CDR3 is 15 residues. The rearrangement uses TRBV11-2 and TRBJ2-5, with a possible D match to TRBD2 (6 bases). The sequence derives from a female donor with multiple sclerosis, enrolled in a pregnancy study. The starting material was peripheral blood, obtained after pregnancy. CDR3 in amino acids: CASSLGPSAAETQYF. The CDR3 DNA reads as TGTGCCAGCAGCTTAGGACCTAGCGCGGCGGAGACCCAGTACTTC. Combining the CDR3 with reference TRBV11-2 and TRBJ2-5 gives the whole variable domain EAGVAQSPRYKIIEKRQSVAFWCNPISGHATLYWYQQILGQGPKLLIQFQNNGVVDDSQLPKDRFSAERLKGVDSTLKIQPAKLEDSAVYLCASSLGPSAAETQYFGPGTRLLVL.